The T cell receptor beta chain under discussion was sequenced for a study of preoperative IRX-2 immunotherapy in early breast cancer. The data were produced by immunoSEQ multiplex PCR, yet TCRdb's version contains in-frame clones alone and is incomplete. The sample holds approximately 96,000 clones, 75% to 90% seen once. Treatment here: preoperative locoregional IRX-2 cytokine immunotherapy. Preoperative locoregional IRX-2 cytokine immunotherapy was tested in the phase Ib source study. With 3 bases removed from V and 4 bases from J, the gap between germline ends came to 6 bases. This CDR3 spans 12 amino acids. CDR1 and CDR2 (germline): SGHDN, FVKESK.

The sequence derives from a human donor with breast cancer. This chain connects TRBV14 to TRBJ1-2; D gene unclear. The sample consisted of tumor tissue, taken after IRX-2 immunotherapy. The CDR3 nucleotides read TGTGCCAGCAGCCAGCTAGGCTATGGCTACACCTTC. Amino acids: CASSQLGYGYTF.